This TCR beta chain emerged from a study of neurological immune-mediated disorders (dated by TCRdb to 2018 to 2020). With respect to the entire study: Among the roughly 34 multiple sclerosis patients, relapsing-remitting MS accounted for about 31 and secondary progressive MS accounted for 3. The study compared peripheral blood TCR-beta repertoires of HTLV-I-associated myelopathy (HAM/TSP) patients, multiple sclerosis patients and healthy controls using UMI-based sequencing. The approximately 100 TCR-beta libraries included longitudinal samples, technical triplicates and paired sorted CD4+ and CD8+ T-cell subsets alongside PBMC samples. Of the 70 or so subjects in the cohort, roughly 14 were HAM/TSP patients, some 35 were multiple sclerosis patients, and 20 were healthy controls.

In its sample, this clonotype was seen many times. The antigen this receptor binds is unknown. Base quality data are lacking; no much larger clone is found one base away. The research as a whole found: TCR clonal expansion was greatest in HAM/TSP patients and smallest in MS patients, who ranked below even healthy controls. In a phylogenetic analysis, the repertoires of 18 out of 34 MS patients fell into a single cluster of related CDR3 sequences, pointing to a possible signature at the repertoire level. The MS cluster showed no association with clinical or MRI features, and the authors stated that larger cohorts are needed. Expanded clones from different subjects shared no identical CDR3 amino acid sequences, which suggests that TCR-beta repertoires were private in all groups.

Unmatched junction bases come to 3, with V trimmed by 2 bases and J by 2 bases. From cysteine to phenylalanine, the CDR3 is 16 amino acids long. The DNA shown is the 48-base CDR3, in frame from base 1. From a lookup of the germline V gene (reference sequence), CDR1 and CDR2 are DFQATT and SNEGSKA. For the unsorted PBMC libraries, 2 million PBMCs were stored in RNAlater at -80 degrees C until RNA extraction and were used to generate the libraries. Multiple sclerosis patients were enrolled in a US clinical protocol evaluating disease progression by magnetic resonance imaging. Peripheral blood underwent Ficoll-Hypaque density gradient centrifugation to isolate PBMCs, which were then cryopreserved in liquid nitrogen. cDNA synthesis used template-switch 5'RACE with a primer carrying a 10-nucleotide random unique molecular identifier tagging each TCR transcript. Every sequencing run yielded over 170 million TCR-beta sequences covering 15-18 subjects. Total RNA was extracted with the RNeasy kit. The KAPA Real-time Library Amplification kit was used to amplify TCR-beta VDJ regions with primers targeting the TCR constant region and the 5'RACE anchor. Sample indexes and Illumina adaptors were added in a first PCR, after which library yield was increased in a second PCR. The roughly 650 bp TCR product was size-selected on a 2% E-gel SizeSelection system after Ampure bead purification. Library quality was checked on a Bioanalyzer, concentration was measured with Qubit, and libraries were quantified with the Kapa Library Quantification kit before pooling. Paired-end 2 x 150 bp sequencing of the libraries was performed on an Illumina HiSeq 2500. To increase sequence diversity, about 25-31% phiX was spiked into each library pool. In the original analysis: The UMI-based MiGEC pipeline processed quality-filtered reads and removed over 85% of raw TCR sequences during error correction. IMGT germline references were used for aligning VDJ genes, and each clonotype was defined as a unique CDR3 amino acid sequence together with its V-J genes. Clonal expansion, Shannon diversity and CDR3 relatedness (CalcPairwiseDistances, ClusterSamples) were evaluated with VDJtools, and phylogenetic trees were built with CLCbio workbench. Expanded clones were defined as having at least 8 unique UMIs, based on coefficient-of-variation modelling across technical triplicates. The public reads were reprocessed in TCRdb via fastp at Q25 and MiXCR, keeping in-frame beta chains. Every distinct CDR3 protein forms one entry, paired with its most common genes and DNA. TCRdb, not the original authors, processed these V and J calls. A total of 39,000 or so distinct CDR3 sequences appear in this sample, about 2.3% of them only once. The ten largest clonotypes hold 12% of the sample.

The TCR was taken from a man aged 25-40 years with multiple sclerosis. The sequenced sample consisted of PBMCs. The rearranged chain carries TRBV20-1 and TRBJ2-3; TRBD2 lines up with 14 middle nucleotides. Here the CDR3 is given as CSARPGLAGVTDTQYF. The nucleotide sequence reads as follows: TGCAGTGCTAGACCGGGACTAGCGGGAGTCACAGATACGCAGTATTTT.